This T cell receptor (beta chain) was sequenced for a study of human T cells and chemical hapten exposure (dated by TCRdb to about 2021). For context, the study as a whole: For sensitization, 2% DPC in acetone was applied to a 2 cm by 2 cm area of upper inner arm skin. Alopecia areata with under or over 50% scalp involvement, alopecia totalis and alopecia universalis were represented in the patient cohort, which was mostly female. Throughout the approximately 23-week study period, patients were also given weekly therapeutic DPC doses on the scalp. Approximately 28 alopecia patients provided blood for TCR sequencing at one to four time points (pre-sensitization, 2, 6 and 24 weeks). The study tracked peripheral blood TCR repertoire changes in vivo during primary and secondary sensitization to the hapten diphenylcyclopropenone (DPC) in alopecia patients. Patch testing was performed on the upper back with Finn chambers containing 0.01% DPC, and the patch tests were scored after 6 days according to International Contact Dermatitis Research Group standards. Blood samples were taken from patients before sensitization (week 0) and then at 2, 6 and about 24 weeks after DPC sensitization. Libraries were pooled for sequencing, and per-sample TCR yields varied mainly because of small differences in library volumes within the pool. Broader findings and caveats from the paper: Patch test score was positively correlated with the number of PT1 expanded TCRs, with significance at thresholds 8, 16 and 32 but not at 4. Because all patients had alopecia, a presumed autoimmune disease, the immune response of the patients might differ from that of healthy individuals. Expanded TCRs formed significantly more large CDR3 similarity clusters than pre-sensitization or healthy control sets, consistent with antigen-driven responses. DPC sensitization did not change the number of TCRs with a frequency above 1 in 1000, and there was no evidence of changes in global repertoire structure. Repeated subsampling changed both the strength of the expansion versus patch-test correlation and the threshold at which the correlation became significant.

Library preparation employed RACE. These reads were obtained on a NextSeq 500. During library preparation, unique molecular identifiers were attached to individual cDNA molecules so that TCRs could be counted quantitatively and reproducibly. From each blood RNA sample, both TCR alpha and TCR beta chains were sequenced. Concerning the study's data processing: A median of around 96,000 TCRs per sample was observed, with a range of roughly 23,224 to 750,000. V, J and CDR3 annotation of the TCR reads was performed with the Decombinator software suite. To make PS versus PT1 abundance plots, every sample was subsampled to the same number of TCRs (28,000). Expanded TCRs were defined as absent before sensitization and observed at least eight times at the 2-week time point. TCRdb passed the public sequencing reads through fastp at Q25 and MiXCR, retaining productive beta sequences. Each CDR3 protein gets just one entry, which takes the most common genes and DNA from the rows behind it. TCRdb, not the authors, supplied the V and J calls. In this sample the table shows approximately 74,000 distinct CDR3 sequences, approximately 29% of which occur a single time. Jointly, the top ten make up roughly 10% of the sample.

Taken with the paper, the label for time point translates to: patch test 1, 2 weeks after DPC sensitization. Explained via the paper, the treatment or condition label denotes: therapeutic diphenylcyclopropenone sensitization with weekly scalp DPC. Blood at each patch-test visit was drawn before the patch test was applied. Patients were considered eligible if aged 18 to 70, diagnosed with alopecia and deemed suitable for DPC therapy, and patients were excluded if pregnant. Total RNA was extracted from unfractionated whole blood that had been collected in Tempus Blood RNA tubes. In the case of this clonotype: The antigen this receptor binds is unknown. No base-level quality is on record; no much larger clone is a single base apart.

Sequencing was performed on whole blood, taken in connection with sensitization to the hapten diphenylcyclopropenone (DPC). The source is a man aged 35 to 55 with alopecia areata. Some clones in this sample may be carry-over from other donors' samples.

CDR3 sequence: CASSFESFPYEQYF. The DNA is as follows: TGTGCCAGCAGTTTCGAAAGTTTCCCCTACGAGCAGTACTTC. The rearranged chain carries TRBV12-3 or TRBV12-4 and TRBJ2-7; no D gene call is confident. Cut back by 3 bases and 2 bases, the V and J ends lie 11 bases apart. The CDR3 covers 14 residues, taking in both the cysteine and the phenylalanine. Only the CDR3 region is kept as DNA, spanning 42 bases read in frame from base 1.